The entry below gives a single TCR beta chain sequence along with its context. V was cut by 4 bases and J by 0 bases, with 10 bases left in between. The CDR3 spans 14 residues. The germline gives CDR1 SGHRS, CDR2 YFSETQ. The data derive from a study of blood T cell repertoires in COVID-19. Study summary: COVID-19 samples from acute and convalescent phases originated in the United States, Italy and Spain. PBMCs, B-cell-depleted T cells, or T cells were the source of the cDNA or gDNA that made up the material.

Original data processing: How many nucleated cells were present was estimated from reference gene primer amplification. Produced via immunoSEQ multiplex PCR; TCRdb's table is partial and in-frame only. The V and J calls and clone size come from that table; D and trimming were worked out from the DNA. This sample has a few hundred thousand clones, with 84% found just once. This sequence was found in a man aged 60-69 years with acute or convalescent COVID-19. The sequencing sample was made of peripheral blood. The V call is TRBV5-1, the J call TRBJ2-5; D is perhaps TRBD1 (5 bases). CDR3 protein: CASSPQGNQETQYF. The CDR3 region has the DNA TGCGCCAGCAGCCCCCAGGGTAACCAAGAGACCCAGTACTTC.